The 16 T cell receptor beta chains below come from one sample, sequenced in a study of T-cell reconstitution after alpha-beta-depleted transplantation in children. It was with unique molecular identifiers that the TCRbeta library was prepared. TCRdb reprocessed the PCR reads via MiXCR and lists one record per CDR3 protein. The data hold 300,000 to 400,000 distinct CDR3 sequences, with 15% to 20% observed a single time. This specimen consisted of PBMCs, mostly from graft donor cells, obtained 360 days after TCRalphabeta/CD19-depleted stem cell transplant. The receptors stem from a male patient aged 2-15 years who had a stem cell transplant for acute lymphoblastic leukemia, so the T cells may come from the graft donor.

The chain joins TRBV19 to TRBJ2-7, with a possible D match to TRBD2 (6 bases). V lost 2 bases and J 2 bases, leaving 10 bases between the germline ends. Germline lookup yields CDR1 LNHDA and CDR2 SQIVND (reference sequence). This CDR3 spans 14 amino acids. The CDR3 region is CASSILGGAYEQYF. Written as DNA, the CDR3 is TGTGCCAGTAGTATATTAGGCGGGGCCTACGAGCAGTACTTC.

Regarding this clonotype: At one of its ends the junction is not consistent with the germline gene, which may arise from a read error. This chain uses TRBV3-1 with TRBJ2-6; possible D gene TRBD1, 5 bases. Germline V lookup: CDR1 LGHDT, CDR2 YNNKEL (reference sequence). The CDR3 consists of 18 residues. The CDR3 region is CASSPSTYPNSGANVLTF. The CDR3 DNA follows: TGTGCCAGCAGCCCATCAACCTACCCCAACTCTGGGGCCAACGTCCTGACCTTC.

The V and J genes are TRBV4-3 and TRBJ2-3; D is unresolved. Trimming took 0 bases from V and 2 from J, leaving 9 bases between them. The V gene's germline CDR1 is LGHNA and CDR2 YSLEER. This CDR3 spans 15 amino acids. CDR3 loop: CASSQDRGFTDTQYF. The CDR3 DNA follows: TGCGCCAGCAGCCAAGATCGCGGTTTCACAGATACGCAGTATTTT.

This clonotype was recorded many times. This chain joins TRBV7-9 and TRBJ2-7; no definite D call. CDR3 size: 13 residues. Germline CDR1 is SEHNR and CDR2 is FQNEAQ (reference sequence). V lost 1 base and J lost 4, with 8 bases in between. DNA for the CDR3: TGTGCCAGCAGCTTAGGTGGATTTTACGAGCAGTACTTC. Translating it yields CASSLGGFYEQYF.

This clonotype was seen a few times. V gene TRBV6-1 combines with J gene TRBJ2-7; the D gene is possibly TRBD1 (5 bases). The CDR3 has 14 amino acids. The V end was cut by 4 bases, the J end by 1 base, with 11 bases between. The germline V gene has CDR1 MNHNS and CDR2 SASEGT. The CDR3 is CASSVRVGSYEQYF. As DNA, the CDR3 is TGTGCCAGCAGTGTCAGGGTAGGATCCTACGAGCAGTACTTC.

This clonotype was detected once. This sequence joins TRBV7-2 and TRBJ2-6, with a tentative D call TRBD1 (6 bases). V lost 5 bases and J lost 2, with 16 bases in between. CDR3 length: 17 residues. Germline V gives CDR1 SGHTA, CDR2 FQGNSA. CDR3 nucleotides: TGTGCCAGCAGCCCCCGGGACAACCCGGCTGGGGCCAACGTCCTGACTTTC. Translated: CASSPRDNPAGANVLTF.

This clonotype has more than one count but fewer than ten. The V gene is TRBV15, the J gene TRBJ2-2; D possibly uses TRBD1 or TRBD2 (5 bases each). V dropped 2 bases and J dropped 0 bases, with 10 bases sitting between them. The CDR3 contains 16 residues. CDR1 and CDR2 from the germline V gene are LNHNV and YYDKDF (reference sequence). The CDR3 loop reads CATSRLRDPNTGELFF. CDR3 DNA sequence: TGTGCCACCAGCAGACTCCGGGACCCGAACACCGGGGAGCTGTTTTTT.

CDR3 region: CASSPEQGSKNIQYF. The CDR3 nucleotides are TGTGCCAGCAGCCCTGAGCAGGGAAGCAAAAACATTCAGTACTTC. The V gene is TRBV9, the J gene TRBJ2-4; weak D call: TRBD1 (5 bases). V was cut by 4 bases and J by 3 bases, with 14 bases left in between. Germline lookup yields CDR1 SGDLS and CDR2 YYNGEE. The CDR3 has 15 residues.

V is TRBV4-1 and J is TRBJ1-4; 9 nucleotides line up with TRBD1. Germline V lookup: CDR1 MGHRA, CDR2 YSYEKL. V lost 3 bases and J lost 4; bases outside the gene matches: 6. This CDR3 region has 16 residues. This CDR3 is CASSQDGTGLNEKLFF. The CDR3 region has the DNA TGCGCCAGCAGCCAGGACGGGACAGGGCTTAATGAAAAACTGTTTTTT.

Many counts were recorded for this clonotype. The V and J genes are TRBV12-3 or TRBV12-4 and TRBJ2-5, with D maybe TRBD2 (6 bases). Trimming took 6 bases from V and 13 from J, leaving 15 bases between them. The CDR3 is made up of 11 amino acids. In nucleotides, the CDR3 is TGTGCCAGCAGCCAGGGCGGGAACACGTACTTC. Translating gives CASSQGGNTYF.

The rearrangement joins TRBV7-2 to TRBJ2-5, with 10 bases identical to TRBD2. The CDR3 has 19 amino acids. The germline V gene encodes CDR1 SGHTA and CDR2 FQGNSA. V lost 4 bases, J lost 2 bases, and 16 bases stayed unmatched. The CDR3 sequence is CASSYAGLEREGPQETQYF. The DNA for the CDR3 is TGTGCCAGCAGCTACGCCGGACTAGAGCGGGAGGGGCCTCAAGAGACCCAGTACTTC.

This clonotype has a count of ten or more. The chain joins TRBV6-5 to TRBJ2-3; 7 nucleotides line up with TRBD1. V shed 0 bases and J 1 base; nucleotides not matched to a gene: 4. Germline values: CDR1 MNHEY, CDR2 SVGAGI. The CDR3 runs to 16 residues. For the CDR3, the DNA is TGTGCCAGCAGTTACTCGGTAGGGGGCCGCACAGATACGCAGTATTTT. Translated, it gives CASSYSVGGRTDTQYF.

This clonotype was detected a few times. This chain connects TRBV4-1 to TRBJ2-7, with TRBD2 as a possible D gene (6 bases). From germline, CDR1 is MGHRA and CDR2 YSYEKL. Between the trimmed V and J ends, which lost 4 bases and 4 bases, there was a span of 23 bases. There are 17 residues in the CDR3. CDR3 residues: CASSPGGFRSSGYEQYF. The CDR3 DNA reads as TGCGCCAGCAGCCCCGGGGGTTTTCGCTCTAGTGGGTACGAGCAGTACTTC.

The rearrangement joins TRBV20-1 to TRBJ2-2, with a weak D call TRBD2 (5 bases). With 3 bases removed from V and 2 bases from J, the gap between germline ends came to 10 bases. Germline lookup yields CDR1 DFQATT and CDR2 SNEGSKA (reference sequence). The CDR3 is 14 amino acids. The CDR3 DNA reads as TGCAGTGCTAGTACTAGAGGAAACACCGGGGAGCTGTTTTTT. Amino acids: CSASTRGNTGELFF.

The table lists this clonotype with a few counts. This rearrangement joins TRBV7-2 to TRBJ1-1, with D unresolved. This CDR3 comprises 14 residues. The germline V gene encodes CDR1 SGHTA and CDR2 FQGNSA. The V end was cut by 5 bases, the J end by 1 base, with 11 bases between. DNA for the CDR3: TGTGCCAGCAGCCGCGCACGGGGGAACACTGAAGCTTTCTTT. Translation: CASSRARGNTEAFF.

This clonotype was recorded a few times. The V and J genes are TRBV29-1 and TRBJ2-3, with D maybe TRBD2 (6 bases). V gave up 2 bases and J gave up 0 bases, with 12 bases separating them. Germline values: CDR1 SQVTM, CDR2 ANQGSEA. This CDR3 spans 15 amino acids. CDR3 protein: CSVERSGLSTDTQYF. DNA of the CDR3: TGCAGCGTTGAAAGATCGGGACTCAGCACAGATACGCAGTATTTT.